Below, 29 T cell receptor beta chains from the same sample are listed, as sequenced in a study of T-cell memory formation after mild COVID-19. Using its own MiXCR run on the 5' RACE reads, TCRdb lists one record per CDR3 protein. This table holds nearly 350,000 distinct CDR3 sequences, approximately 12% found once. The specimen was PBMCs or a T cell subset sorted from them (not recorded which). Receptor source: a young man who had mild COVID-19 (a few samples of this study predate the infection). Cell type and time point are not known.

This clonotype has only a few counts. CDR3 residues: CASNPLLTGTQTQYF. The CDR3 region has the DNA TGTGCCAGCAATCCACTACTTACAGGGACCCAGACGCAGTATTTT. This rearrangement joins TRBV6-1 to TRBJ2-3; D is perhaps TRBD1 (6 bases). Germline V lookup: CDR1 MNHNS, CDR2 SASEGT. There are 15 residues in the CDR3. Trimming stripped 7 bases from V and 9 bases from J, with 23 bases between.

This clonotype was observed a handful of times. The DNA of the CDR3 is TGTGCCAGCAGTTTTTCCCGACATAATTCACCCCTCCACTTT. This sequence encodes CASSFSRHNSPLHF. The chain has TRBV12-3 or TRBV12-4 and TRBJ1-6; D is ambiguous. The CDR3 sequence is 14 residues long. V lost 3 bases to trimming and J lost 5 bases, with 8 bases between them.

V gene TRBV7-8 combines with J gene TRBJ1-6; D remains ambiguous. The V end lost 3 bases, the J end lost 9 bases, and 33 bases lay between the germline ends. CDR1 and CDR2 (germline): SGHVS, FQNEAQ. The CDR3 is made up of 21 amino acids. CDR3 bases: TGTGCCAGCAGCTTTTTTCTTGAGGGATCTCAGATCTCAGCCCGGAGTTCACCCCTCCACTTT. It yields the protein CASSFFLEGSQISARSSPLHF.

This clonotype was detected ten times or more. CDR3 in amino acids: CASSPQQGYQPQHF. CDR3 in DNA: TGTGCCAGCAGTCCGCAACAGGGCTATCAGCCCCAGCATTTT. The rearrangement joins TRBV6-5 to TRBJ1-5, with TRBD1 as a possible D gene (6 bases). The germline CDR1 and CDR2 sequences are MNHEY and SVGAGI. The germline V and J ends were trimmed by 5 bases and 5 bases, with 13 bases remaining between them. CDR3 length: 14 amino acids.

The chain combines TRBV2 with TRBJ1-1, with a weak D call TRBD1 (5 bases). The V gene lost 9 bases and the J gene lost 4 bases, with 18 bases spanning the gap. Per germline, CDR1 SNHLY and CDR2 FYNNEI. The CDR3 runs to 14 residues. CDR3 amino acids: CASWSGDAVTEAFF. The CDR3 DNA follows: TGTGCCAGTTGGTCCGGGGACGCAGTCACTGAAGCTTTCTTT.

This clonotype was observed many times. V is TRBV11-2 and J is TRBJ2-3; the D is unclear. This CDR3 contains 14 residues. CDR1 and CDR2 (germline): SGHAT, FQNNGV. V was pared by 1 base and J by 5 bases, with 10 bases between. The CDR3 region is CASSLASPKDTQYF. CDR3 bases: TGTGCCAGCAGCTTAGCGTCGCCTAAAGATACGCAGTATTTT.

This clonotype was found a few times. This sequence joins TRBV7-9 and TRBJ1-2; D gene unclear. Germline CDR1 and CDR2: SEHNR and FQNEAQ (reference sequence). The CDR3 sequence is 15 residues long. V was pared by 1 base and J by 9 bases, with 18 bases between. The CDR3 DNA sequence: TGTGCCAGCAGCTTAGTTTATGGCGGACCATCGCGCTACACCTTC. It encodes CASSLVYGGPSRYTF.

This clonotype was seen at least ten times. CDR3 region: CASSSTIPPGHIYEQYV. In DNA, the CDR3 is TGTGCCAGCAGCTCTACAATCCCCCCGGGACACATCTACGAGCAGTACGTC. The chain has TRBV7-9 and TRBJ2-7, with D perhaps TRBD1 (6 bases). This CDR3 is 17 amino acids long. The germline gives CDR1 SEHNR, CDR2 FQNEAQ (reference sequence). V gave up 4 bases and J gave up 3 bases, with 22 bases separating them.

J is TRBJ1-2 and V is TRBV12-3 or TRBV12-4; weak D call: TRBD1 (5 bases). CDR3 length equals 14 residues. Trimming took off 6 bases at V and 2 bases at J, with 13 bases between the two ends. The CDR3 loop is CASSPQGANYGYTF. The CDR3, as DNA: TGTGCCAGCAGCCCCCAAGGGGCGAACTATGGCTACACCTTC.

This clonotype turned up a few times. CDR3 DNA: TGCGCCAGCAGCCCGGACAGAAGCGGCTACACCTTC. Amino acid sequence: CASSPDRSGYTF. The genes are TRBV5-1 and TRBJ1-2; possible D gene TRBD1, 6 bases. The germline gives CDR1 SGHRS, CDR2 YFSETQ. The CDR3 consists of 12 residues. Trimming took off 4 bases at V and 8 bases at J, with 12 bases between the two ends.

The chain has TRBV3-1 and TRBJ2-7, with 10 bases identical to TRBD2. Unmatched junction bases numbered 9, after V lost 4 bases and J lost 3 bases. This CDR3 region has 16 residues. Per the germline V gene, CDR1 is LGHDT and CDR2 is YNNKEL (reference sequence). CDR3 DNA sequence: TGTGCCAGCAGCCCGGGGACTAGCGCCCCACACTACGAGCAGTACGTC. It codes for CASSPGTSAPHYEQYV.

This clonotype was seen a few times. This chain links TRBV7-9 with TRBJ2-5; 11 nucleotides line up with TRBD2. V dropped 4 bases and J dropped 5; count of bases not matched to a gene: 6. Germline CDR1 reads SEHNR; CDR2 reads FQNEAQ (reference sequence). There are 15 residues in the CDR3. CDR3 protein: CASSSVLAGEETQYF. CDR3 bases: TGTGCCAGCAGCTCGGTACTAGCGGGGGAGGAGACCCAGTACTTC.

The J gene is TRBJ1-2, the V gene TRBV9, with D possibly being TRBD1 (6 bases). Trimming removed 4 bases at V and 1 base at J, with 11 bases between. CDR3 length: 14 residues. CDR1 SGDLS and CDR2 YYNGEE come from the germline V gene. CDR3 sequence (DNA): TGTGCCAGCAGCATGTTAGGGGGTAACTATGGCTACACCTTC. This codes for CASSMLGGNYGYTF.

On this clonotype: One end of the junction does not line up with germline, which may come from a read error. In DNA form, the CDR3 reads TGCGCCGTAGGGGGCCAAGAGACCCAGTACTTC. As protein: CAVGGQETQYF. The V gene is TRBV28, the J gene TRBJ2-5; tentative D call: TRBD1 (6 bases). The germline V gene has CDR1 MDHEN and CDR2 SYDVKM. The CDR3 consists of 11 residues.

This clonotype was found a few times. The genes are TRBV3-1 and TRBJ1-2; no clear D. The CDR3 is 13 amino acids. The germline V and J ends were trimmed by 2 bases and 4 bases, with 8 bases remaining between them. The germline CDR1 and CDR2 sequences are LGHDT and YNNKEL (reference sequence). The CDR3 loop reads CASSQTGVYGYTF. DNA for the CDR3: TGTGCCAGCAGCCAAACGGGAGTCTATGGCTACACCTTC.

V usage is TRBV7-6 and J usage is TRBJ2-7; 10 bases are shared with TRBD1. This CDR3 is 14 amino acids long. The trim removed 5 bases at V and 3 bases at J, leaving 4 bases unmatched. Germline CDR1 SGHVS, CDR2 FNYEAQ. CDR3 protein: CASSPRTGGYEQYF. The DNA of the CDR3 is TGTGCCAGCAGCCCTAGGACAGGGGGCTACGAGCAGTACTTC.

This clonotype has at least ten counts. The V gene is TRBV9, the J gene TRBJ2-5; TRBD2 might be the D (7 bases). Trimming removed 0 bases at V and 3 bases at J, with 15 bases between. The CDR3 is 16 residues long. Germline values: CDR1 SGDLS, CDR2 YYNGEE. The CDR3 DNA reads as TGTGCCAGCAGCGTAGGGGAGGGGGTAGCGGAAGAGACCCAGTACTTC. This encodes CASSVGEGVAEETQYF.

CDR3 protein: CASSQDLLREQYF. In DNA, the CDR3 is TGTGCCAGCAGCCAAGATCTCCTTCGCGAGCAGTACTTC. The V gene is TRBV3-1, the J gene TRBJ2-7, with unresolved D. The CDR3 extends over 13 amino acids. V was clipped by 0 bases and J by 6 bases, with 9 bases between them. Germline loops: CDR1 LGHDT, CDR2 YNNKEL (reference sequence).

This clonotype was picked up a small number of times. This sequence joins TRBV4-1 and TRBJ2-2; perhaps D is TRBD1 or TRBD2 (5 bases each). CDR3 length: 14 residues. The V end was cut by 4 bases, the J end by 6 bases, with 12 bases between. Germline values: CDR1 MGHRA, CDR2 YSYEKL. CDR3 bases: TGCGCCAGCAGCCTAATGGGGGTAGCCGGGGAGCTGTTTTTT. The encoded protein is CASSLMGVAGELFF.

The CDR3 sequence is CASSPGPLSFSGANVLTF. The CDR3 DNA is TGTGCCAGCAGCCCCGGACCGTTGAGTTTCTCTGGGGCCAACGTCCTGACTTTC. The chain couples TRBV6-6 to TRBJ2-6; D not certain. The CDR3 sequence is 18 residues long. With 6 bases removed from V and 0 bases from J, the gap between germline ends came to 18 bases. Per the germline V gene, CDR1 is MNHNY and CDR2 is SVGAGI (reference sequence).

This chain links TRBV11-2 with TRBJ2-2; 8 bases line up with TRBD2. The J segment lost 3 bases and the V segment lost 5 bases, leaving 11 bases of the junction unmatched. This CDR3 comprises 17 residues. The germline CDR1 and CDR2 sequences are SGHAT and FQNNGV. CDR3 DNA sequence: TGTGCCAGCAGCCTCCTCGGCAGCGGGGGATACACCGGGGAGCTGTTTTTT. Encoded protein: CASSLLGSGGYTGELFF.

This clonotype has just a few counts. The chain joins TRBV6-6 to TRBJ2-7; 8 positions agree with TRBD2. Germline V gene sequence: CDR1 MNHNY, CDR2 SVGAGI (reference sequence). The J segment lost 4 bases and the V segment lost 5 bases, leaving 10 bases of the junction unmatched. The CDR3 extends over 15 amino acids. CDR3 DNA sequence: TGTGCCAGCAGTCCCTTTTCAGCTAGCGGGTACGAGCAGTACTTC. Amino acids: CASSPFSASGYEQYF.

The rearrangement joins TRBV6-5 to TRBJ2-5; D gene uncertain. The germline V gene encodes CDR1 MNHEY and CDR2 SVGAGI. The V end lost 2 bases, the J end lost 5 bases, and 9 bases lay between the germline ends. The CDR3 is made up of 13 amino acids. The CDR3 DNA sequence: TGTGCCAGCAGTTACCCCTCGACGGAGACCCAGTACTTC. The encoded protein is CASSYPSTETQYF.

This clonotype was seen repeatedly, ten times or more. The chain is built from TRBV7-9 and TRBJ1-2; no clear D. V shed 4 bases and J shed 4 bases, with 7 bases lying between them. Germline-derived CDR1 and CDR2 are SEHNR and FQNEAQ (reference sequence). The CDR3 is made up of 12 amino acids. The CDR3: CASSSDFYGYTF. In DNA form, the CDR3 reads TGTGCCAGCAGCTCGGACTTCTATGGCTACACCTTC.

This clonotype was seen a handful of times. This rearrangement joins TRBV7-9 to TRBJ2-5; 7 bases line up with TRBD2. V was pared by 4 bases and J by 1 base, with 6 bases of the junction left unmatched. This CDR3 is 15 amino acids long. Germline loops: CDR1 SEHNR, CDR2 FQNEAQ (reference sequence). The CDR3 region has the DNA TGTGCCAGCAGCTCATACGGGGGGACCCAAGAGACCCAGTACTTC. This translates into CASSSYGGTQETQYF.

This clonotype was detected only a few times. V gene TRBV6-5 combines with J gene TRBJ2-5; 9 nucleotides align to TRBD1. Germline-derived CDR1 and CDR2 are MNHEY and SVGAGI. This CDR3 spans 15 amino acids. Germline trimming cut 6 bases from V and 1 base from J; bases unmatched to any gene: 6. The CDR3 sequence: CASSLGDRVQETQYF. CDR3 in DNA: TGTGCCAGCAGCCTAGGGGACAGGGTCCAAGAGACCCAGTACTTC.

This clonotype was seen repeatedly, ten times or more. Here the CDR3 DNA reads TGTGCCAGCAGCATGGGACAGGGGGCGGGGGAGACCCAGTACTTC. Its translation is CASSMGQGAGETQYF. V is TRBV4-2 and J is TRBJ2-5, with 12 positions matching TRBD1. Looked up from germline, CDR1 is LGHNA and CDR2 is YNFKEQ. The CDR3 spans 15 residues. Trimming at V came to 5 bases and at J to 5 bases, leaving 6 bases not matched to a gene.

Only a few counts were recorded for this clonotype. The chain carries TRBV2 and TRBJ2-3, with D uncertain. This CDR3 is built from 13 residues. Trimming pared 7 bases from V and 2 bases from J, leaving 10 bases between. Germline V CDR1 and CDR2: SNHLY, FYNNEI. Written as DNA, the CDR3 is TGTGCCAGCACCAGCTACCTCACAGATACGCAGTATTTT. Protein: CASTSYLTDTQYF.

This clonotype was observed at least ten times. V is TRBV24-1 and J is TRBJ2-1; weak D call: TRBD2 (5 bases). The CDR3 is made up of 14 amino acids. Germline CDR1 and CDR2: KGHDR and SFDVKD. The ends were cut back, 4 bases at V and 9 bases at J, with 15 bases in the middle. The CDR3 DNA reads as TGTGCCACCAGTGACCTTACCCCTGCGGGTGAGCAGTTCTTC. Translating it yields CATSDLTPAGEQFF.